This note documents a single TCR beta chain sequence. The sample is drawn from a study of T cell changes during pregnancy in multiple sclerosis. Clones were sequenced by immunoSEQ multiplex PCR, and TCRdb holds only the in-frame ones, with some missing. The sample has over 30,000 clones; over 75% are singletons. This CDR3 has 15 residues. J lost 2 bases, V lost 8 bases, and 11 bases had no gene match. The material was CD4+ T cells from peripheral blood mononuclear cells, obtained before pregnancy. The origin of this receptor is a female donor with multiple sclerosis, enrolled in a pregnancy study. The V gene is TRBV5-3, the J gene TRBJ2-3, with 7 bases identical to TRBD2. TRBV5-3 is assigned to the ORF class and has an uncertain function. The CDR3 nucleotides read TGTGCCAGCCGCGAAGGGAGGGAGGACACAGATACGCAGTATTTT. Its protein product is CASREGREDTDTQYF.